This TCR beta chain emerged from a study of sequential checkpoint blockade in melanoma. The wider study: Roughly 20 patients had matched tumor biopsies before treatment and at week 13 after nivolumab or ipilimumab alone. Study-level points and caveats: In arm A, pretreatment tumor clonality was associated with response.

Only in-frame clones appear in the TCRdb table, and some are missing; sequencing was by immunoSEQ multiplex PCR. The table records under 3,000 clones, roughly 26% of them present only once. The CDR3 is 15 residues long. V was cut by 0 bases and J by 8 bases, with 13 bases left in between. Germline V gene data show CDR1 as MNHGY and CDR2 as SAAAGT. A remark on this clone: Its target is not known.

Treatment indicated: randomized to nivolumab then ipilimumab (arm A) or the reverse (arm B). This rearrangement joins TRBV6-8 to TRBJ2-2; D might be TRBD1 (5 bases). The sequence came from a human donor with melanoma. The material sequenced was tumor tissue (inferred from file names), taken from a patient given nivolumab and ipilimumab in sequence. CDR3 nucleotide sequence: TGTGCCAGCAGTTACTCGGCAGGGCCGACAGGGGAGCTGTTTTTT. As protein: CASSYSAGPTGELFF.